This T cell receptor (beta chain) was obtained from a study of blood T cells in healthy people across ages. Germline V gives CDR1 SGHRS, CDR2 YFSETQ. Between the trimmed V and J ends, which lost 3 bases and 0 bases, there was a span of 6 bases. The CDR3 is 14 amino acids. A second roughly 7 to 11 cycle PCR used barcoded and J-beta primers. Via MiXCR, TCRdb re-called the 5' RACE reads, giving one row per CDR3 protein. The sample contains 540,000 or so distinct CDR3 sequences, about 26% of which appear only once. This rearrangement joins TRBV5-1 to TRBJ2-2; D unresolved. Material: blood. The receptor was derived from a woman aged 65 to 85 in good health. The chain's CDR3 is CASSSIPNTGELFF. The CDR3 DNA reads as TGCGCCAGCAGCTCCATCCCGAACACCGGGGAGCTGTTTTTT.